This record looks at one T cell receptor beta chain sequence and its context. What antigen it recognizes has not been identified. The input lacks base qualities; no much larger clone sits a single base away. The entry originates in a study of blood T cell repertoires in COVID-19 (TCRdb year 2020). Describing the broader study: Samples from collaborators originated in the United States, Italy and Spain and spanned both the acute and convalescent phases of COVID-19. Where available, HLA class I and class II types were taken from metadata supplied by the sample provider and were not determined by assay-based typing. A freely available public database, intended as a resource for researchers studying the immune response to SARS-CoV-2, is where the repertoires were released. The material from the prospective study consisted of cDNA or gDNA derived from T cells, B-cell-depleted T cells, or PBMCs. The samples were drawn from two sources: the first 160 participants of the ongoing ImmuneRACE study, and 1,200 or so subjects contributed by 6 global collaborators. The sample metadata nearly always contained a de-identified subject ID, COVID-19 status, age in years and sex. The dataset comprised deeply sampled blood TCRbeta repertoires from subjects exposed to, actively infected with, or recovered from COVID-19. Here is what the overall study found, with its caveats: How much clinical and demographic metadata was included differed by source and by participant, and the metadata was provided uncurated.

TCRbeta CDR3 regions were amplified from genomic DNA by means of the immunoSEQ Assay, a bias-controlled multiplex PCR. On the study's bioinformatics: The number of nucleated cells in each sample was estimated from the amplification of reference gene primers within the assay. To quantify the absolute abundance of each unique TCRbeta CDR3 rearrangement, sequence reads were collapsed and filtered. For each sample, productive Simpson clonality was calculated as the square root of Simpson's diversity index over productive rearrangements. TCRdb obtained this table from immuneACCESS and retained in-frame rearrangements with V and J assigned. These tables miss some clones; where compared with another copy, unresolved V genes account for less than half of the shortfall, and the remainder is unexplained. V, J and clone size are taken as reported in that table, and D and trimming were inferred from the DNA itself. For this sample the table gives fewer than 50,000 clones, of which around four fifths were detected only once. The leading ten clones occupy more than 4% of the sample.

Each collaborating institution followed its own protocols to collect whole blood in K2EDTA tubes. Collaborator samples were shipped for TCRbeta analysis as frozen whole blood, isolated PBMCs, or DNA extracted from either sample type. The receptor was isolated from a man aged 45-60 years with active COVID-19. The sequenced sample was peripheral blood.

At the DNA level, the sequence is TGTGCCAGCAGCTTGCAGGGGAACACAGATACGCAGTATTTT. This encodes CASSLQGNTDTQYF. Rearrangement joined TRBV5-5 to TRBJ2-3, and TRBD1 may be the D gene, going by 6 matching bases. CDR1 SGHKS and CDR2 YYEKEE were looked up in the germline V gene (reference sequence). From its cysteine to its phenylalanine, the CDR3 spans 14 amino acids. Only the CDR3 region is kept as DNA, spanning 42 bases read in frame from base 1. The V and J ends are trimmed by 1 base and 2 bases, leaving 8 bases between them.